These T cell receptor beta chains were read from a single sample in a study of radiation and T cells in renal cell carcinoma. Generated by immunoSEQ multiplex PCR, the TCRdb table keeps only in-frame clones and is missing some. The data contain 120,000 or so clones, over 75% of them singletons. This sample comprised blood, obtained from a patient whose treatment included radiotherapy and nephrectomy. These receptor sequences come from a man aged 45-65 years with renal cell carcinoma. CDR3s include the opening cysteine and the closing phenylalanine or tryptophan. A D gene is named only where the DNA matches it firmly.

v_call,d_call,cdr3_aa
TRBV10-3,TRBD1,CAISPGTGSGQRSPLHF
TRBV5-4,-,CASSPGLLEVYEQYF
TRBV5-4,-,CASSLGGRTEAFF
TRBV7-3,TRBD1,CASSSYRGLYNEQFF
TRBV25-1,-,CASVGTYPSEQYF
TRBV7-8,-,CASSLTVNTEAFF
TRBV19,-,CASSPGPGNTIYF
TRBV19,-,CASSTQGGQPQHF
TRBV5-4,TRBD2,CASRQGLAGPEAGELFF
TRBV5-1,TRBD1,CASSPEGATSNQPQHF
TRBV9,TRBD2,CASSVVAGAYEQYF
TRBV5-1,TRBD2,CASSLGLAGQETQYF
TRBV7-6,-,CASSFRAGNEQFF
TRBV28,-,CASSDYGETQYF
TRBV5-1,-,CASSSGGSEAYEQYF
TRBV6-6,-,CASSFLRDTQYF
TRBV5-1,TRBD1,CASSLQGAQGETQYF
TRBV4-3,TRBD2,CASAAGLAGGLYEQYF
TRBV19,TRBD2,CASSIGLADSTDTQYF
TRBV7-2,-,CASSLRWTADGYTF
TRBV19,TRBD2,CASRETSGLPYEQYF
TRBV6-1,-,CASSDTLSYNEQFF
TRBV7-6,TRBD1,CASSFKPGQGSDEQYF
TRBV6-5,TRBD1,CASRRQGAVNYGYTF
TRBV7-2,TRBD2,CASSLESRLAGEGGNF
TRBV7-3,-,CASSLRGAPTEAFF
TRBV7-9,-,CASSLAASLTNYGYTF
TRBV9,-,CASSEGSEQFF
TRBV7-2,TRBD2,CASPARAGGPYNEQFF
TRBV5-4,TRBD2,CASSFSGAPPEDTQYF
TRBV2,-,CASSYAEWGEQYF
TRBV7-7,-,CASSPGVGSYNEQFF
TRBV27,-,CASTPGQGYSPLHF
TRBV6-1,-,CASSVSLTGDTQYF
TRBV7-9,-,CASSLGGVQETQYF
TRBV6-1,-,CASSTQGQGGYTF
TRBV7-2,TRBD2,CASSLVGDYGETQYF
TRBV5-3,-,CARSFGRAKNIQYF
TRBV12-5,-,CASDGGSEKLFF
TRBV15,-,CATSRSGAYEQYF
TRBV2,-,CASSLNPETQYF
TRBV11-2,-,CASSPLASITDTQYF
TRBV5-1,-,CASSFSGAPTDTQYF
TRBV29-1,TRBD1,CSVDWQGEGYTF
TRBV9,TRBD1,CASSMTGGYGYTF
TRBV10-3,-,CAIRAYTGTDYGYTF
TRBV23-1,TRBD1,CASVEVSGGARGYTF
TRBV5-1,TRBD1,CASSTGQGNYNEQFF
TRBV5-1,TRBD1,CASSPTLRQGLKGNEQFF
TRBV5-1,TRBD2,CASSGTSGVSYEQYF
TRBV18,-,CASSPYREYEQYF